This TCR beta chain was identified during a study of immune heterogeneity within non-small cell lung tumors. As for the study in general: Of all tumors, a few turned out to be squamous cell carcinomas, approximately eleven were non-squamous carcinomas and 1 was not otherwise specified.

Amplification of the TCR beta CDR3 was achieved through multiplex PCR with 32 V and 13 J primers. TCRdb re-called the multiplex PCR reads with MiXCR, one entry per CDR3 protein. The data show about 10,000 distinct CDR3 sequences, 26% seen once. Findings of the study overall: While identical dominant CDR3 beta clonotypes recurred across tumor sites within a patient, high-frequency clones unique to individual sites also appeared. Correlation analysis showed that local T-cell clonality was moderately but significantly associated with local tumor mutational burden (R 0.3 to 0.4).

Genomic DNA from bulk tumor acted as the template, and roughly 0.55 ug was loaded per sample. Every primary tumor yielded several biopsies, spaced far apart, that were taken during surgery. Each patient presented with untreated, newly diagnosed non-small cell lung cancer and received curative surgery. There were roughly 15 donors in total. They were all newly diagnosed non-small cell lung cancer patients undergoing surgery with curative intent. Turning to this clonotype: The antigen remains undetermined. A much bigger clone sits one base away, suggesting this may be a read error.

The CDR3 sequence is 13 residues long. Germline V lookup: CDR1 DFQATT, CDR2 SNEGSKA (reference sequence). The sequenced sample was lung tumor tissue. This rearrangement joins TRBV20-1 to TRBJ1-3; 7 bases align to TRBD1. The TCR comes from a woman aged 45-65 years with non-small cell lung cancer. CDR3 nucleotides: TGCAGTGCTGAACAGGGGTCCGGAAACACCACATATTTT. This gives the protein CSAEQGSGNTTYF.